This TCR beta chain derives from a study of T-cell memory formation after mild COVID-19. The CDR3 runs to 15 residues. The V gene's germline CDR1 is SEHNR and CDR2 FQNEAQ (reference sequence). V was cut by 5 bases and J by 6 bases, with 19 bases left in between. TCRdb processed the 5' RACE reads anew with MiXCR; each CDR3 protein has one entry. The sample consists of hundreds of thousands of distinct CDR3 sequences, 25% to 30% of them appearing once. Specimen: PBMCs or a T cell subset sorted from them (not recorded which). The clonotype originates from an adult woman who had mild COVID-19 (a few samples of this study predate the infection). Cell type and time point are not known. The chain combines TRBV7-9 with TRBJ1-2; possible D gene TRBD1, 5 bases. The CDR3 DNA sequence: TGTGCCAGCAGCCACCTTAGACAGAAACCAAATGGCTACACCTTC. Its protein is CASSHLRQKPNGYTF.